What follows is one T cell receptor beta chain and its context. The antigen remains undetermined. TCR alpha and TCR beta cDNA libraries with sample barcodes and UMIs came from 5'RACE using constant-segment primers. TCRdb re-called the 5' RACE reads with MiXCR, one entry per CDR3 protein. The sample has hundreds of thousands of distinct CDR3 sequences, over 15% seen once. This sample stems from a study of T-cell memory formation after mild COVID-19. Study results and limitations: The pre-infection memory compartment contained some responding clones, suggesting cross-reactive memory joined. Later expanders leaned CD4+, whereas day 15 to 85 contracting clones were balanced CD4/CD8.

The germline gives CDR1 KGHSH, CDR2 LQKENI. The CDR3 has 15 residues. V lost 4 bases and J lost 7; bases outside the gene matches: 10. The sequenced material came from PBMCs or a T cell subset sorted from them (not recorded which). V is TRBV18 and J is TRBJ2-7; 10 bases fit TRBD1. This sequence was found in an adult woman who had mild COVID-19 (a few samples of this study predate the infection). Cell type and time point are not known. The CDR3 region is CASSQRQGASGEQYF. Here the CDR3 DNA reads TGTGCCAGCTCACAAAGACAGGGGGCGTCGGGGGAGCAGTACTTC.